A single sample gave rise to the 29 T cell receptor beta chains below, sequenced in a study of blood T cell repertoires in COVID-19. The table came from immunoSEQ multiplex PCR; TCRdb's copy has only in-frame clones and leaves some out. The data contain under 250,000 clones, approximately 88% of them singletons. Material for sequencing was peripheral blood. Receptors originate from a woman in her thirties with COVID-19, enrolled during active disease.

V and J are TRBV4-2 and TRBJ2-3; D may be TRBD2 (6 bases). The germline CDR1 and CDR2 sequences are LGHNA and YNFKEQ. The germline V and J ends were trimmed by 1 base and 8 bases, with 10 bases remaining between them. The CDR3 runs to 13 residues. This CDR3 reads CASSQADYPTQYF. The CDR3 nucleotides read TGTGCCAGCAGCCAAGCGGACTACCCTACGCAGTATTTT.

This clone has only one observation. The chain is built from TRBV7-2 and TRBJ1-2, with TRBD1 matching over 9 bases. The ends lost 1 base at V and 3 bases at J; junction bases unmatched: 3. Germline CDR1 is SGHTA and CDR2 is FQGNSA. The CDR3 is 15 amino acids. CDR3 in amino acids: CASSLGTGGDYGYTF. CDR3 in DNA: TGTGCCAGCAGCTTAGGCACAGGGGGCGACTATGGCTACACCTTC.

V gene TRBV2 combines with J gene TRBJ1-5; TRBD1 matches at 10 bases. The J segment lost 7 bases and the V segment lost 5 bases, leaving 5 bases of the junction unmatched. The CDR3 runs to 14 residues. Germline assignment: CDR1 SNHLY and CDR2 FYNNEI. The CDR3 loop reads CASSSTGGRQPQHF. DNA of the CDR3: TGTGCCAGCAGTTCGACAGGGGGCAGGCAGCCCCAGCATTTT.

This rearrangement joins TRBV2 to TRBJ2-3; 7 bases match TRBD1. V was pared by 6 bases and J by 2 bases, with 11 bases of the junction left unmatched. There are 16 residues in the CDR3. Germline CDR1 is SNHLY and CDR2 is FYNNEI. CDR3 region: CASSRTDRIYTDTQYF. For the CDR3, the DNA is TGTGCCAGCAGCCGCACGGACAGGATATACACAGATACGCAGTATTTT.

The chain is built from TRBV7-2 and TRBJ2-7; TRBD1 is a possible D gene (5 bases). Germline V gene sequence: CDR1 SGHTA, CDR2 FQGNSA. This CDR3 contains 14 residues. V lost 0 bases, J lost 5 bases, and 11 bases lay in between. The CDR3 sequence: CASSLAQGSDEQYF. Here the CDR3 DNA reads TGTGCCAGCAGCTTAGCTCAGGGTAGTGACGAGCAGTACTTC. The complete variable domain, with remaining parts taken from reference TRBV7-2 and TRBJ2-7, reads GAGVSQSPSNKVTEKGKDVELRCDPISGHTALYWYRQSLGQGLEFLIYFQGNSAPDKSGLPSDRFSAERTGGSVSTLTIQRTQQEDSAVYLCASSLAQGSDEQYFGPGTRLTVT.

The J gene is TRBJ1-3, the V gene TRBV30, with 11 bases that match TRBD1. The trim removed 5 bases at V and 2 bases at J, leaving 11 bases unmatched. The CDR3 is 17 residues long. Germline CDR1 GTSNPN, CDR2 SVGIG (reference sequence). CDR3 protein: CAWGQGARGSPGNTIYF. For the CDR3, the DNA is TGTGCCTGGGGACAGGGGGCGCGGGGGTCGCCTGGAAACACCATATATTTT.

The DNA for the CDR3 is TGTGCCAGCAGTTTGGGGACAGGGTCCTACGAGCAGTACTTC. Translated, it gives CASSLGTGSYEQYF. This chain joins TRBV7-9 and TRBJ2-7, with 9 bases identical to TRBD1. CDR3 length equals 14 residues. Germline CDR1 reads SEHNR; CDR2 reads FQNEAQ (reference sequence). With 6 bases clipped from V and 1 base from J, the junction kept 4 bases outside the gene matches.

This rearrangement joins TRBV7-2 to TRBJ1-5; D call uncertain. V was clipped by 5 bases and J by 3 bases, with 5 bases between them. Looked up from germline, CDR1 is SGHTA and CDR2 is FQGNSA. This CDR3 comprises 12 residues. Here the CDR3 DNA reads TGTGCCAGCAGCAACTCCAATCAGCCCCAGCATTTT. Encoded protein: CASSNSNQPQHF.

The rearrangement joins TRBV13 to TRBJ2-1, with D tentatively TRBD1 (6 bases). V was cut by 4 bases and J by 7 bases, with 20 bases left in between. The CDR3 loop spans 16 amino acids. Germline values: CDR1 PRHDT, CDR2 FYEKMQ (reference sequence). In nucleotides, the CDR3 is TGTGCCAGCAGCTCCCCAGGGGAGCTGGGGGTAAATGAGCAGTTCTTC. Translating it yields CASSSPGELGVNEQFF.

The chain combines TRBV5-6 with TRBJ1-6; unclear D gene. Looked up from germline, CDR1 is SGHDT and CDR2 is YYEEEE. The V end lost 5 bases, the J end lost 4 bases, and 10 bases lay between the germline ends. The CDR3 runs to 14 residues. CDR3 region: CASSSRRYNSPLHF. The DNA of the CDR3 is TGTGCCAGCAGTTCGAGGAGGTATAATTCACCCCTCCACTTT.

This clone was detected a few times. Other DNA sequences in the sample encode the same CDR3. V usage is TRBV7-6 and J usage is TRBJ2-5, with 14 bases aligning to TRBD2. J lost 5 bases, V lost 3 bases, and 5 bases had no gene match. The CDR3 sequence is 16 residues long. Germline V gene sequence: CDR1 SGHVS, CDR2 FNYEAQ. CDR3 loop: CASSLTSGGARETQYF. The CDR3, as DNA: TGTGCCAGCAGCTTGACTAGCGGGGGGGCCAGGGAGACCCAGTACTTC.

V usage is TRBV28 and J usage is TRBJ1-2; no firm D call. V was pared by 1 base and J by 4 bases, with 10 bases between. This CDR3 has 14 amino acids. CDR1 and CDR2 (germline): MDHEN, SYDVKM. CDR3 in amino acids: CASSLSGFTYGYTF. The CDR3 DNA reads as TGTGCCAGCAGTTTATCCGGGTTCACCTATGGCTACACCTTC.

The CDR3 DNA sequence: TGTGCCAGCAGCTTAGATTTCGCAGGCCCCACAGATACGCAGTATTTT. Its translation is CASSLDFAGPTDTQYF. This rearrangement joins TRBV7-2 to TRBJ2-3; unclear D gene. The CDR3 is 16 amino acids. Germline CDR1 reads SGHTA; CDR2 reads FQGNSA. The V end was cut by 1 base, the J end by 2 bases, with 13 bases between.

The chain uses TRBV7-2 and TRBJ1-2; 9 bases align to TRBD1. CDR3 size: 16 residues. The germline V gene has CDR1 SGHTA and CDR2 FQGNSA. V was clipped by 7 bases and J by 2 bases; unmatched bases: 11. This CDR3 is CASTPVDRGGNYGYTF. The CDR3 DNA sequence: TGTGCCAGCACGCCCGTTGACAGGGGGGGAAACTATGGCTACACCTTC.

V is TRBV29-1 and J is TRBJ2-7; 10 bases match TRBD1. The ends lost 5 bases at V and 5 bases at J; junction bases unmatched: 3. This CDR3 spans 12 amino acids. In germline, CDR1 is SQVTM, CDR2 ANQGSEA. The CDR3 region is CSVRDRGHEQYF. The CDR3 region has the DNA TGCAGCGTTCGGGACAGGGGTCACGAGCAGTACTTC.

CDR3 coding DNA: TGTGCCAGCTCACCTAGACAGGGTGCATCCTACGAGCAGTACGTC. It specifies CASSPRQGASYEQYV. The chain combines TRBV18 with TRBJ2-7, with 7 bases lining up with TRBD1. The V segment lost 3 bases and the J segment 1 base; nucleotides outside the gene matches: 6. This CDR3 region has 15 residues. In germline, CDR1 is KGHSH, CDR2 LQKENI.

This clone was seen a single time. V is TRBV21-1 and J is TRBJ1-1; the D segment call TRBD1 is taken from the table without a DNA check. TRBV21-1 is designated a pseudogene. This CDR3 region has 14 residues. The CDR3 spells CASSTDTMNTEAFF. CDR3 DNA: TGTGCCAGCAGCACTGACACCATGAACACTGAAGCTTTCTTT.

This rearrangement joins TRBV7-8 to TRBJ2-2; TRBD1 aligns across 9 bases. Germline V gives CDR1 SGHVS, CDR2 FQNEAQ. The CDR3 contains 16 residues. The junction had 7 bases not matched to a gene; V was cut back by 5 bases and J by 3 bases. The CDR3, as DNA: TGTGCCAGCAGCCAAACAGGGGGCGTGGACACCGGGGAGCTGTTTTTT. It is translated as CASSQTGGVDTGELFF. Looking up the rest from reference TRBV7-8 and TRBJ2-2 gives the full variable domain: GAGVSQSPRYKVAKRGQDVALRCDPISGHVSLFWYQQALGQGPEFLTYFQNEAQLDKSGLPSDRFFAERPEGSVSTLKIQRTQQEDSAVYLCASSQTGGVDTGELFFGEGSRLTVL.

This clone was seen only a few times. The chain is built from TRBV28 and TRBJ2-2; the D is unclear. Deletions cut 6 bases from V and 2 bases from J, with 7 bases between. The V gene's germline CDR1 is MDHEN and CDR2 SYDVKM. The CDR3 is 13 amino acids. The CDR3 bases are TGTGCCAGCAGGGGCTTAAACACCGGGGAGCTGTTTTTT. Protein: CASRGLNTGELFF.

This clone has more than one count but fewer than ten. The rearrangement links TRBV25-1 to TRBJ2-2; the match to TRBD2 covers 7 bases. V lost 2 bases to trimming and J lost 4 bases; unmatched junction nucleotides: 1. The CDR3 sequence is 14 residues long. Germline V lookup: CDR1 MGHDK, CDR2 SYGVNS. CDR3 protein: CASSERLATGELFF. The CDR3 DNA is TGTGCCAGCAGTGAAAGACTAGCCACCGGGGAGCTGTTTTTT. The full variable domain, with the rest looked up from reference TRBV25-1 and TRBJ2-2, is EADIYQTPRYLVIGTGKKITLECSQTMGHDKMYWYQQDPGMELHLIHYSYGVNSTEKGDLSSESTVSRIRTEHFPLTLESARPSHTSQYLCASSERLATGELFFGEGSRLTVL.

The rearrangement joins TRBV29-1 to TRBJ2-1, with D unclear. The CDR3 covers 12 residues. Trimming shortened V by 5 bases and J by 10 bases, and 15 bases separated the two germline ends. CDR1 SQVTM and CDR2 ANQGSEA come from the germline V gene. The CDR3 sequence is CSVSAAIREQFF. In nucleotides, the CDR3 is TGCAGCGTTTCGGCGGCCATACGGGAGCAGTTCTTC.

V gene TRBV7-8 combines with J gene TRBJ2-5, with 7 bases lining up with TRBD1. J gave up 5 bases and V 4 bases, and 10 bases lay outside the gene matches. Germline values: CDR1 SGHVS, CDR2 FQNEAQ. CDR3 size: 15 residues. CDR3 DNA sequence: TGTGCCAGCAGCTCAGGGACAGAGGTCGAGGAGACCCAGTACTTC. Translated: CASSSGTEVEETQYF.

This clone was seen only once. The rearrangement uses TRBV3-1 (or the pseudogene TRBV3-2) and TRBJ1-2; TRBD1 might be the D (5 bases). The CDR3 spans 16 residues. V lost 1 base, J lost 1 base, and 13 bases lay in between. Germline V lookup: CDR1 LGHDT, CDR2 YNNKEL (reference sequence). Written as DNA, the CDR3 is TGTGCCAGCAGCCAAGTTCTTGGGGCAGGTAACTATGGCTACACCTTC. As protein: CASSQVLGAGNYGYTF.

Here the CDR3 reads CASSLSYRNTEAFF. Written as DNA, the CDR3 is TGTGCCAGCAGTTTAAGTTACAGGAACACTGAAGCTTTCTTT. The genes are TRBV28 and TRBJ1-1, with D unresolved. The CDR3 covers 14 residues. CDR1 and CDR2 from the germline V gene are MDHEN and SYDVKM. Trimming removed 2 bases from V and 1 base from J, with 8 bases in between.

The chain combines TRBV4-3 with TRBJ2-7; D call uncertain. Trimming removed 0 bases from V and 2 bases from J, with 14 bases in between. CDR1 and CDR2 (germline): LGHNA, YSLEER. The CDR3 is 16 amino acids. The CDR3 DNA reads as TGCGCCAGCAGCCAAGATCATCCTAACCGCCCCTACGAGCAGTACTTC. Encoded protein: CASSQDHPNRPYEQYF.

V is TRBV10-2 and J is TRBJ2-1, with 11 bases fitting TRBD2. After removal of 3 bases from V and 4 bases from J, the junction contained 5 bases not matched to a gene. The CDR3 contains 16 residues. Per the germline V gene, CDR1 is WSHSY and CDR2 is SAAADI. The CDR3 DNA reads as TGCGCCAGCAGTGAATTTAGCGGGGGGGCATACAATGAGCAGTTCTTC. This sequence encodes CASSEFSGGAYNEQFF.

This clone was counted once. The V call is TRBV5-1, the J call TRBJ2-1; D perhaps matches TRBD1 (6 bases). V gave up 5 bases and J gave up 8 bases, with 14 bases separating them. This CDR3 comprises 13 residues. Germline CDR1 and CDR2: SGHRS and YFSETQ. DNA for the CDR3: TGCGCCAGCAGTTCAGGGGCATGGGATGAGCAGTTCTTC. This encodes CASSSGAWDEQFF.

The chain couples TRBV5-1 to TRBJ2-1; TRBD2 matches 7 bases. From germline, CDR1 is SGHRS and CDR2 YFSETQ. The CDR3 contains 13 residues. J gave up 4 bases and V 6 bases, and 4 bases lay outside the gene matches. In DNA, the CDR3 is TGCGCCAGCACCGAGGGAGGGTACAATGAGCAGTTCTTC. Translation: CASTEGGYNEQFF.

The J gene is TRBJ1-2, the V gene TRBV5-1, with a weak D call TRBD1 (5 bases). The V gene's germline CDR1 is SGHRS and CDR2 YFSETQ. The CDR3 totals 11 residues. V lost 0 bases to trimming and J lost 8 bases, with 5 bases between them. This CDR3 is CASSLDRGYTF. In DNA, the CDR3 is TGCGCCAGCAGCTTGGACAGGGGCTACACCTTC. Looking up the rest from reference TRBV5-1 and TRBJ1-2 gives the full variable domain: KAGVTQTPRYLIKTRGQQVTLSCSPISGHRSVSWYQQTPGQGLQFLFEYFSETQRNKGNFPGRFSGRQFSNSRSEMNVSTLELGDSALYLCASSLDRGYTFGSGTRLTVV.